Listed below are T cell receptor beta chains from one sample, sequenced in a study of blood T cell repertoires in COVID-19. Generated by immunoSEQ multiplex PCR, the TCRdb table keeps only in-frame clones and is missing some. The sample includes more than 400,000 clones, 80% to 90% of them seen just once. Sample: peripheral blood. These receptors came from a human donor in a cohort sampled during active COVID-19. Each CDR3 is given with its conserved first and last residue. A D gene is named only where the DNA matches it firmly. Size tells how often a clone was seen (once, few, many) or the class of an expanded clone, and some rows leave it out.

TRBV4-1	-	-	13	TRBJ2-5	TGCGCCAGCAGCCAGCGGGAATCGGAGACCCAGTACTTC	CASSQRESETQYF
TRBV28	-	-	16	TRBJ1-4	TGTGCCAGCAGCCAACAACAGTTCGCAACTAATGAAAAACTGTTTTTT	CASSQQQFATNEKLFF
TRBV29-1	-	-	13	TRBJ2-3	TGCAGCGTTAACCGGGGGATTACAGATACGCAGTATTTT	CSVNRGITDTQYF
TRBV5-4	-	TRBD2	14	TRBJ2-7	TGTGCCAGCAGCTTTTGGGGAGCGGGGTACGAGCAGTACTTC	CASSFWGAGYEQYF
TRBV2	-	TRBD1	15	TRBJ2-7	TGTGCCAGCAGCGCAGGGGACAGGTCCCTTGTCGAGCAGTACTTC	CASSAGDRSLVEQYF
TRBV24-1	-	-	15	TRBJ2-7	TGTGCCACCAGTGATGTCACAGGGAACACCTACGAGCAGTACTTC	CATSDVTGNTYEQYF
TRBV28	-	TRBD1	14	TRBJ1-2	TGTGCCAGCAACCAGGGGGCGTTATACTATGGCTACACCTTC	CASNQGALYYGYTF
TRBV25-1	-	-	14	TRBJ1-2	TGTGCCAGCAGTGAATCCCGGGGTCCCTATGGCTACACCTTC	CASSESRGPYGYTF
TRBV29-1	once	TRBD2	18	TRBJ2-3	TGCAGCGCAGTGCCGGGACTAGCGGAGAGGGATTACACAGATACGCAGTATTTT	CSAVPGLAERDYTDTQYF
TRBV7-9	once	-	15	TRBJ2-7	TGTGCCAGCAGCCCTTGGACACCCAGCTCCTACGAGCAGTACTTC	CASSPWTPSSYEQYF
TRBV25-1	-	-	11	TRBJ1-1	TGTGCCAGCGGGAGTATTGCTGAAGCTTTCTTT	CASGSIAEAFF
TRBV3-1/TRBV3-2	few	-	15	TRBJ1-1	TGTGCCAGCAGCCCGGGGAGGATCCCCAACACTGAAGCTTTCTTT	CASSPGRIPNTEAFF
TRBV4-1	-	-	16	TRBJ1-3	TGCGCCAGCAGCCGGGCAGGATCCTACTCTGGAAACACCATATATTTT	CASSRAGSYSGNTIYF
TRBV2	-	TRBD2	13	TRBJ2-3	TGTGCCAGCAGCCGGGAGGAAACAGATACGCAGTATTTT	CASSREETDTQYF
TRBV27	-	-	16	TRBJ1-5	TGTGCCAGCAGTTTATCGTGGGGCCTCGCTAACCAGCCCCAGCATTTT	CASSLSWGLANQPQHF
TRBV29-1	-	-	15	TRBJ2-1	TGCAGCGTTGAAGATCTGGCAGGAAAGTACAATGAGCAGTTCTTC	CSVEDLAGKYNEQFF
TRBV6-2/TRBV6-3	-	-	15	TRBJ1-1	TGTGCCAGCAGTTACGCCTCTACAGGGCGCACTGAAGCTTTCTTT	CASSYASTGRTEAFF